This T cell receptor beta chain is from a study of human T cells and chemical hapten exposure. TCRdb re-called the RACE reads through MiXCR, storing one row per CDR3 protein. Among 300,000 to 450,000 distinct CDR3 sequences listed, around 5.5% were seen once. Time point in this sample: pre-sensitization, week 0. Treatment of the sample: therapeutic diphenylcyclopropenone sensitization with weekly scalp DPC. RNA extraction used unfractionated whole blood as the source of total RNA. V trimming: 1 base; J trimming: 0 bases; junction bases outside the gene matches: 10. CDR1 and CDR2 (germline): SGHRS, YFSETQ. This CDR3 has 19 residues. This clonotype has a count of ten or more.

Specimen: whole blood, collected in connection with sensitization to the hapten diphenylcyclopropenone (DPC). J is TRBJ2-6 and V is TRBV5-1; TRBD2 matches 7 bases. The TCR originated in a woman aged 18-29 years with alopecia areata. Some clones in this sample may be carry-over from other donors' samples. CDR3 coding DNA: TGCGCCAGCAGCTTGTTGCTAGCGGATTTTTTCTCTGGGGCCAACGTCCTGACTTTC. Translation gives CASSLLLADFFSGANVLTF.